The 4 T cell receptor beta chains below come from one sample, sequenced in a study of OX40 agonist ivuxolimab in advanced cancers. The library came from the immunoSEQ multiplex PCR assay. TCRdb limited this immuneACCESS table to in-frame rearrangements with V and J called. A share of clones is missing; checked studies link under half to unresolved V genes, and the rest is unexplained. This sample lists about 38,000 clones; nearly 85% were detected once. Together, the top ten hold about 20% of the sample. Material: CD4+ or CD8+ T cells sorted from blood, obtained in a trial of the OX40 agonist ivuxolimab. Receptors were obtained from an adult with an advanced solid tumor such as melanoma, head and neck, liver or kidney cancer.

The V call is TRBV30, the J call TRBJ2-7; 7 bases align to TRBD2. CDR3 length: 14 residues. The V gene's germline CDR1 is GTSNPN and CDR2 SVGIG (reference sequence). V gave up 5 bases and J gave up 4 bases; unmatched junction bases: 11. In DNA, the CDR3 is TGTGCCTGGTGTGCCCCCCCGGGAGGATACGAGCAGTACTTC. Its translation: CAWCAPPGGYEQYF.

For the CDR3, the DNA is TGTGCCAGCAGTGAAAGCACAGGGTTGCTGTACTTC. Amino acids: CASSESTGLLYF. The rearrangement links TRBV2 to TRBJ2-4; the D gene is possibly TRBD1 (6 bases). Germline V gene data show CDR1 as SNHLY and CDR2 as FYNNEI. V lost 2 bases and J lost 15, with 14 bases in between. CDR3 length equals 12 residues.

This chain connects TRBV28 to TRBJ1-3; D unclear. V gave up 10 bases and J gave up 4 bases, with 14 bases separating them. This CDR3 spans 13 amino acids. Per the germline V gene, CDR1 is MDHEN and CDR2 is SYDVKM. This CDR3 is CATGGGAGNTIYF. The CDR3 DNA is TGTGCCACCGGCGGCGGAGCAGGAAACACCATATATTTT.

The V call is TRBV5-1, the J call TRBJ1-1; possibly TRBD1 for D (6 bases). From germline, CDR1 is SGHRS and CDR2 YFSETQ. This CDR3 has 16 amino acids. V shed 2 bases and J shed 1 base, with 15 bases lying between them. DNA of the CDR3: TGCGCCAGCAGCTTCGGGGGGGCGCGGGGGAACACTGAAGCTTTCTTT. It encodes CASSFGGARGNTEAFF.